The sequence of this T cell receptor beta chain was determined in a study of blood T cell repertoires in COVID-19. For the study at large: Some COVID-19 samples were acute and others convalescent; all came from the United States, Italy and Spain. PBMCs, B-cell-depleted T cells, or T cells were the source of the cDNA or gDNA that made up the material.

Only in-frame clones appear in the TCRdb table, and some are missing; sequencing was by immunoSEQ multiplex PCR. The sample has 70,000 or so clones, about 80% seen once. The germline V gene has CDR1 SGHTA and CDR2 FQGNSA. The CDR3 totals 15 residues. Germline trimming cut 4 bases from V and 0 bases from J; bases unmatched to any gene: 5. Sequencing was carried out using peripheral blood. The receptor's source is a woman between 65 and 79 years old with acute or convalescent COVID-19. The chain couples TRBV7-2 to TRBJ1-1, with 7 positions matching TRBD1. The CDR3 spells CASSSNRGMNTEAFF. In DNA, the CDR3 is TGTGCCAGCAGCTCCAACAGGGGTATGAACACTGAAGCTTTCTTT.